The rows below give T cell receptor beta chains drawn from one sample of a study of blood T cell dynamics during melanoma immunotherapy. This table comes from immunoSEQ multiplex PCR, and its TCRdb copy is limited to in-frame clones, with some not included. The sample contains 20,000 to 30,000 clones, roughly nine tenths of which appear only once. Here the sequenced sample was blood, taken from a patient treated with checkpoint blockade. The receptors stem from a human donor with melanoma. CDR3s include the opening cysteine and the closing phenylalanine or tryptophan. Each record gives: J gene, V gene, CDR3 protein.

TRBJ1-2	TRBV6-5	CASNLFRQGEGYTF
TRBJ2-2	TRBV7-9	CASSPKGRMAGELFF
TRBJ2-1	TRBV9	CASSRGGGLYNEQFF
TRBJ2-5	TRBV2	CASSETLAGAGTQYF
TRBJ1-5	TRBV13	CASSLTRGGVVGNQPQHF
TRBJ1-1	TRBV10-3	CAIIRDRGTEAFF
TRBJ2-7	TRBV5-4	CASSPPGLTGAYEQYF
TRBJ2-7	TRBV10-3	CAIRTRDSGSYEQYF
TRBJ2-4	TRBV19	CASSGGDRGIQYF
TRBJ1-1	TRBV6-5	CASSYASRSAEAFF
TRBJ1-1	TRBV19	CASAGWVGQAFF
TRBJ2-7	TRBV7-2	CATWDGVYEQYF
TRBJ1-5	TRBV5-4	CASSNGTYSNQPQHF
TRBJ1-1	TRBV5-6	CASSSIEVWADTEAFF
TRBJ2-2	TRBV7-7	CASSFRRGGTGELFF
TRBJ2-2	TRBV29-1	CSVDAAGGNTGELFF
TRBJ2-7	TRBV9	CASSVGLDYEQYF
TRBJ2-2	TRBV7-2	CASSLRPPGRSGELFF
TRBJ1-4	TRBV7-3	CASSPTGRTNEKLFF
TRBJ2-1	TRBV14	CASSQELLAGGPNEQFF
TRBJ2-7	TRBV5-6	CASSSGSSYEQYF
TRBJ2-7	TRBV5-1	CASSLAGGPSYEQYF
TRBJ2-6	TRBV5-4	CASSPAGLSGANVLTF
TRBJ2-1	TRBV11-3	CASSLGGPTNYNEQFF
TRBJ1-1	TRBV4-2	CASSQGTGRTDTEAFF
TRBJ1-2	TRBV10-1	CASRRGNDGYTF
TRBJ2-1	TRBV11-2	CASRSPRGPTYNEQFF
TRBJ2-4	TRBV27	CASSLREFNKNIQYF
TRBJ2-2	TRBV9	CASSVGRASNTGELFF
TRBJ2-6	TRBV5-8	CASSLDRAGANVLTF
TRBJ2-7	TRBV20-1	CSARVIDEQYF
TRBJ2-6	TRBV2	CASSGGSLANVLTF
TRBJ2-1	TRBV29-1	CSVGGTPYNEQFF
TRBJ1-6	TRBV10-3	CATCDSTNSPLHF
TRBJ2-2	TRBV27	CASSLGTGGTGELFF
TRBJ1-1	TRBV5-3	CARTLGRRGTEAFF
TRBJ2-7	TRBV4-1	CASSQDVSGTQYF
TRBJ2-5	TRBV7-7	CASSFGLGETQYF
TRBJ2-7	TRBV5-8	CASSILPGSYEQYF
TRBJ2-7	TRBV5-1	CASSAVGGQGEYEQYF
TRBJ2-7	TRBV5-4	CASSLSGRAKYEQYF
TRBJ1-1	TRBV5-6	CASSFTGNTEAFF
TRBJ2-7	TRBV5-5	CASRLLAGGPYEQYF
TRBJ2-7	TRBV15	CATREAGVPYEQYF
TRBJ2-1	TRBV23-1	CASSSRTSGNEQFF
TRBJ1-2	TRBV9	CASGREDIYGYTF
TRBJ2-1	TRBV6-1	CASGIRTGGGNEQFF
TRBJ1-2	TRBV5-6	CASSRGVGYGYTF
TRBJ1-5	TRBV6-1	CASSDGLWGNQPQHF
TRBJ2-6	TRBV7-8	CASSLRQKPSGANVLTF
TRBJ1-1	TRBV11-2	CASSLNAGDRTEAFF
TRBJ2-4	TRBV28	CASSLGGAKNIQYF
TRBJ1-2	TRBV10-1	CASSEWDPEAGYTF
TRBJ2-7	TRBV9	CASSGLGQGTEEQYF
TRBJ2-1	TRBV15	CATSSPRGGRPKFF
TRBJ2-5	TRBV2	CASRGTSGKETQYF
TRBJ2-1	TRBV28	CASSRPLGSYNEQFF
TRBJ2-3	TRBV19	CASSKASVGTDTQYF
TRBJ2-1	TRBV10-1	CASSALVNSYNEQFF
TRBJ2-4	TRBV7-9	CASSLAGGAKNIQYF